This paragraph reports one T cell receptor (beta chain). This receptor's antigen is unknown. Within one base of it there is no much larger clone, and no base qualities were kept. The CDR3 regions of human TCRbeta chains were analyzed by immunosequencing. Concerning the study's data processing: TCRs in the repertoires were compared against a reference library of SARS-CoV-2-specific TCRs that had been generated with the MIRA antigen-specificity platform. Breadth was defined as the fraction of unique TCRs that were SARS-CoV-2-associated, and depth was defined as the fraction of total T cells that were SARS-CoV-2-associated. Using the MIRA data, every spike-specific TCR was mapped to the spike region that the TCR reacted to and assigned to either a CD4 or a CD8 class. Log10-transformed breadth and depth values were compared by one-way ANOVA with Sidak's multiple comparisons tests. The table was pulled from immuneACCESS by TCRdb, which kept in-frame rearrangements only. Such tables lose some clones; where checked, under half of the loss comes from unresolved V genes, and the rest has no known cause. From that table come the V and J calls and clone size; the DNA was used to work out D and trimming. For this sample the table gives some 130,000 clones, of which around 90% were detected only once. 1.5% to 2% of the sample goes to the ten largest clones.

The record originates from a study of T cell responses to AZD1222 COVID-19 vaccine listed by TCRdb under 2021. About the investigation overall: AZD1222 recipients whose second dose came at about 4 weeks and those whose second dose came at about 12 weeks were combined into one group, since spike-specific TCR depth and breadth did not differ between the two schedules. TCR sequencing covered approximately 230 trial participants: approximately 200 given two doses of AZD1222 and 26 given two doses of MenACWY control vaccine. Trial participants were enrolled by age into 18-55, 56-69 and 70-plus year subgroups, with about 150, 28 and 57 TCR-sequenced participants respectively. Here is what the overall study found, with its caveats: The 56-69-year group was small, and its depth increase did not reach significance, likely because of low power. The vaccine-associated CD4 TCRs covered the entire spike protein, and the dominant responses fell in regions 160-218 and 743-854. After two AZD1222 doses, both the breadth and the depth of spike-specific TCRs were significantly higher than at day 0 and than in MenACWY recipients. No day 14 peak-response samples were available, so repertoires were characterized only after the peak T cell response. Nearly half of unique spike-specific TCRs reportedly recognized epitopes outside regions mutated in the B.1.351 and B.1.1.7 variants. Only five to seven AZD1222 recipients were SARS-CoV-2 seropositive at baseline, limiting conclusions about previously exposed vaccinees. Participants were mostly white British, with more females than males. The authors suggested clonal diversity may have been underestimated.

The time point label of this sample denotes: baseline before first vaccination. Vaccinee samples came from UK trials COV001 and COV002, including a single-blind randomized controlled phase 2/3 trial of AZD1222 (ChAdOx1 nCoV-19) in healthy adults. Trial participant PBMC samples were collected at day 0 and day 28 after the second dose for TCRbeta chain sequencing. V gives up 5 bases and J gives up 2 bases, and the segment between their germline ends measures 7 bases. The germline V gene (reference sequence) provides CDR1 MNHEY and CDR2 SMNVEV. The cysteine opens and the phenylalanine closes a CDR3 of 13 amino acids. Just CDR3 DNA is preserved here, 39 bases in frame from base 1.

The sequencing here drew on peripheral blood, taken on day 0 of AZD1222 vaccination. The clonotype originates from an adult in good health. Rearrangement joined TRBV27 to TRBJ1-5, with the identity of the D gene unclear. The CDR3 loop reads CASSVSGNQPQHF. The sequenced DNA is TGTGCCAGCAGTGTTTCCGGCAATCAGCCCCAGCATTTT.